This TCR beta chain was captured in a study of T cell responses to AZD1222 COVID-19 vaccine. Study-wide results and limits: Reportedly, nearly half the spike-specific TCRs target unmutated variant regions. Repertoires were obtained solely post-peak T cell response. The donor cohort was predominantly white British with a female majority, and clonal diversity may have been underestimated.

The repertoire was sequenced with immunoSEQ multiplex PCR; TCRdb's copy has only in-frame clones and lacks some. The sample has tens of thousands of clones, 88% seen once. Points on this clone: Its target is not known.

Looked up from germline, CDR1 is SGDLS and CDR2 is YYNGEE. This CDR3 has 13 residues. V shed 4 bases, J shed 8 bases, and the junction held 6 bases outside the gene matches. This chain joins TRBV9 and TRBJ1-1, with TRBD1 matching over 9 bases. The source material was peripheral blood, sampled on day 0 of AZD1222 vaccination. This sequence was found in an adult in good health. Here the CDR3 reads CASSFSGTGEAFF. The CDR3 DNA reads as TGTGCCAGCAGCTTCTCCGGGACAGGGGAAGCTTTCTTT.